One T cell receptor (beta chain) is described in this entry. Diagnosis of hyperthyroidism was new in patients aged 18 to 65, and its duration was under 2 months. The data were taken from a study of T cells in Graves' hyperthyroidism and ophthalmopathy. Authors of the study amplified TCR beta CDR3 regions from RNA transcripts. An initial round of RT-PCR targeting the TCR CDR3 relied on the HTBI primer set. Each CDR3 protein is one row after TCRdb ran MiXCR on the multiplex PCR reads. This sample has about 840,000 distinct CDR3 sequences, with roughly 40% found just once. Germline loops: CDR1 SGHRS, CDR2 YFSETQ. This CDR3 comprises 14 residues. V lost 0 bases, J lost 8 bases, and 9 bases lay in between.

The TCR comes from a man between 18 and 35 years old with Graves' hyperthyroidism. Sequencing was done on a sample of blood. The genes are TRBV5-1 and TRBJ1-6, with D possibly being TRBD1 (5 bases). CDR3 amino acids: CASSLDRKDSPLHF. In DNA, the CDR3 is TGCGCCAGCAGCTTGGACAGGAAGGATTCACCCCTCCACTTT.